This TCR beta chain was documented in a study of cytomegalovirus exposure and HLA in healthy donors. This PCR relied on a set of 60 Vbeta primers and 13 Jbeta primers. Assay: immunoSEQ multiplex PCR; the TCRdb copy retains only in-frame clones and omits some. In the table there are about 160,000 clones, 70% to 80% of which are singletons. V trimming: 2 bases; J trimming: 1 base; junction bases outside the gene matches: 13. The CDR3 has 21 amino acids. Germline loops: CDR1 MNHNS, CDR2 SASEGT. General study points: It was shown in a later analysis that HLA-associated TCR beta chains were more clonally expanded than other, equally common chains. A later analysis by the authors found several of the most significant clusters apparently linked to common viral pathogens.

This clone was seen a single time. Its antigen is currently unknown. V and J are TRBV6-1 and TRBJ2-3; 15 bases are a match to TRBD2. This TCR was sampled from a man aged 40-49 years in good health and CMV-seronegative. Sequencing used PBMCs. The CDR3 DNA sequence: TGTGCCAGCAGTGAAAAGGGGCGGACGGGACTAGCGGGAGGACGCACAGATACGCAGTATTTT. Protein: CASSEKGRTGLAGGRTDTQYF.